One and the same sample provided the 7 T cell receptor gamma chains below, sequenced in a study of γδ T cells in repeated Plasmodium falciparum infection. TCRdb re-called the multiplex PCR reads through CATT. The sample lists 20,000 to 30,000 gamma-chain clones; 3% were seen once. Bulk repertoires came from Vgamma9/Vdelta2+ or Vdelta2-negative gammadelta T cells flow-sorted from PBMC. The sample was gamma-delta T cells from blood. These receptors all come from a pool of human donors (malaria-infected and uninfected, not separated).

Concerning this clone itself: This DNA translates differently at residue 3 from the TCRdb protein, which is that of a much larger clone; a read error is likely, and the protein shown is the DNA's own translation. The chain couples TRGV9 to TRGJ1 or TRGJ2. Assignment of the J gene here rests on matching the DNA to germline, because TCRdb gives none. CDR1 GITISATS and CDR2 ISYDGTV come from the germline V gene (reference sequence). The CDR3 loop spans 14 amino acids. The CDR3 DNA sequence: TGTGCCTCGTGGGAGGTGCCACCTTATTATAAGAAACTCTTT. Translation: CASWEVPPYYKKLF.

This clone was seen only a few times. This DNA's translation differs at residue 4 from TCRdb's protein, which comes from a much larger clone; a read error is likely, and the protein shown is translated from the DNA. The V gene is TRGV2, the J gene TRGJ1 or TRGJ2. Germline lookup yields CDR1 EGSNGY and CDR2 YDSYNSKV. The CDR3 runs 11 residues. The CDR3 DNA reads as TGTGCCACCCGGGACGGGCGTTGGAAACTCTTT. Encoded protein: CATRDGRWKLF.

This clone was recorded many times. TCRdb attributes to this sequence the protein of a much larger clone, which differs from the DNA translation at residue 11; a read error is likely, and the protein displayed is translated from the DNA. The sample carries other DNA sequences with the same CDR3. The V call is TRGV9, the J call TRGJP. CDR3 length: 16 amino acids. Per germline, CDR1 GITISATS and CDR2 ISYDGTV (reference sequence). The CDR3 loop reads CALWRSQELGNKIKVF. For the CDR3, the DNA is TGTGCCTTGTGGAGAAGTCAAGAGTTGGGCAATAAAATCAAGGTATTT.

This clone was found a few times. For this DNA, TCRdb reports the protein of a much larger clone, which diverges at residue 2, most likely from a read error; the protein presented here is translated directly from the DNA. J is TRGJP2 and V is TRGV9. TCRdb supplies no J gene; here it was assigned by aligning the nucleotide sequence to germline. Germline V gives CDR1 GITISATS, CDR2 ISYDGTV (reference sequence). The CDR3 totals 15 residues. CDR3 sequence reads: CTLWEVDSSDWIKTF. CDR3 DNA: TGTACCTTGTGGGAGGTGGACAGTAGTGATTGGATCAAGACGTTT.

Judged by abundance, this clone is medium-sized. Distinct nucleotide sequences in the sample also encode this CDR3. This chain links TRGV9 with TRGJP. The CDR3 runs 17 residues. Germline V gene sequence: CDR1 GITISATS, CDR2 ISYDGTV (reference sequence). V dropped 3 bases and J dropped 9; count of bases not matched to a gene: 11. The CDR3 sequence is CALWEIPGWLGKKIKVF. CDR3 coding DNA: TGTGCCTTGTGGGAGATCCCTGGTTGGTTGGGCAAAAAAATCAAGGTATTT.

Points on this clone: A far larger clone lies a single base away; this is likely a read error. This sample also contains other DNA sequences that code for the same CDR3. The V and J genes are TRGV9 and TRGJ1 or TRGJ2. Because TCRdb records no J gene, it was assigned here through a match of the DNA to germline. Germline-derived CDR1 and CDR2 are GITISATS and ISYDGTV (reference sequence). The CDR3 sequence is 13 residues long. Trimming removed 0 bases from V and 7 bases from J; junction bases left unmatched: 6. CDR3 amino acids: CALWEVHAYKKLF. The CDR3 coding sequence is TGTGCCTTGTGGGAGGTGCACGCCTATAAGAAACTCTTT.

There are many counts of this clone. The protein TCRdb gives is from a much larger clone and does not agree with this DNA's translation at residue 5, likely a read error; the protein shown here comes from the DNA. The genes are TRGV3 and TRGJ1 or TRGJ2. The J gene is absent in TCRdb and was assigned here via DNA matching to germline. Germline loops: CDR1 VTNTFY, CDR2 YDVSTARD (reference sequence). The CDR3 length is 14 residues. The CDR3 DNA reads TGTGCCACCTGGAACAGACAGAATTATTATAAGAAACTCTTT. Encoded protein: CATWNRQNYYKKLF.